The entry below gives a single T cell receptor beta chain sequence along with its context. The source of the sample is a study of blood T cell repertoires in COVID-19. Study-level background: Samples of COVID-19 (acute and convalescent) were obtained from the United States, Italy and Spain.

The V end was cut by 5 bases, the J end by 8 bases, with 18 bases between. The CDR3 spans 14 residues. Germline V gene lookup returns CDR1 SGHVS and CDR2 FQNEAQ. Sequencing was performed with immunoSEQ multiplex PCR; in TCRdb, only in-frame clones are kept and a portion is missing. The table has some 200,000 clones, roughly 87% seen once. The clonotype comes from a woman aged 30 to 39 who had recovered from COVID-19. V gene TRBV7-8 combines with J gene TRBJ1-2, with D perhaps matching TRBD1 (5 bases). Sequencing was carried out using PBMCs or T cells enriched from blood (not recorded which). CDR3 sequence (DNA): TGTGCCAGCAGCGGAACCAGGGTCCAGACGGGCTACACCTTC. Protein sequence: CASSGTRVQTGYTF.